What follows are 27 T cell receptor beta chains derived from one specimen sequenced in a study of cytomegalovirus exposure and HLA in healthy donors. Some clones are missing from TCRdb's copy, which holds only in-frame ones; the method was immunoSEQ multiplex PCR. Of over 50,000 clones detected, 90% to 95% appear once; the ten largest clones hold 5.3%. Sequences were obtained from PBMCs. The receptors originated from a man younger than 30 in good health and CMV-seropositive.

The rearrangement joins TRBV7-2 to TRBJ2-7; 13 bases are shared with TRBD2. The V segment lost 2 bases and the J segment 3 bases; nucleotides outside the gene matches: 7. The CDR3 loop spans 17 amino acids. Germline lookup yields CDR1 SGHTA and CDR2 FQGNSA. This CDR3 reads CASSLRTSGRTGYEQYF. DNA of the CDR3: TGTGCCAGCAGCTTAAGGACTAGCGGGAGAACTGGCTACGAGCAGTACTTC.

The rearrangement joins TRBV6-5 to TRBJ1-1, with D unresolved. The CDR3 has 13 amino acids. The V gene lost 5 bases and the J gene lost 4 bases, with 11 bases spanning the gap. The germline V gene encodes CDR1 MNHEY and CDR2 SVGAGI. The DNA of the CDR3 is TGTGCCAGCAGTCCTCGTGCGGGCACTGAAGCTTTCTTT. It yields the protein CASSPRAGTEAFF.

V usage is TRBV6-4 and J usage is TRBJ2-2; 11 bases fit TRBD2. The CDR3 contains 14 residues. The V segment lost 6 bases and the J segment 3 bases; nucleotides outside the gene matches: 0. Germline-derived CDR1 and CDR2 are MRHNA and SNTAGT. As DNA, the CDR3 is TGTGCCAGCAGACTAGCGGGGGACACCGGGGAGCTGTTTTTT. Translation: CASRLAGDTGELFF.

The chain employs TRBV29-1 and TRBJ2-7; the match to TRBD2 covers 12 bases. The CDR3 loop spans 14 amino acids. The germline gives CDR1 SQVTM, CDR2 ANQGSEA. The ends lost 5 bases at V and 1 base at J; junction bases unmatched: 3. In nucleotides, the CDR3 is TGCAGCGTTTTGACTAGCGGGGGATCCTACGAGCAGTACTTC. This gives the protein CSVLTSGGSYEQYF.

The chain has TRBV20-1 and TRBJ2-3; D uncertain. CDR3 length equals 10 residues. V was shortened by 6 bases and J by 10 bases, with 11 bases between the two germline ends. The germline CDR1 and CDR2 sequences are DFQATT and SNEGSKA (reference sequence). CDR3 coding DNA: TGCAGTGCCAGCGAGGTCGCGCAGTATTTT. Translation gives CSASEVAQYF.

The rearrangement joins TRBV7-6 to TRBJ1-2; no reliable D call. Trimming pared 5 bases from V and 5 bases from J, leaving 18 bases between. This CDR3 contains 15 residues. CDR1 is SGHVS and CDR2 is FNYEAQ in the germline V gene. This chain's CDR3 is CASSPEVELPYGYTF. The DNA of the CDR3 is TGTGCCAGCAGCCCGGAGGTTGAACTCCCGTATGGCTACACCTTC.

The genes are TRBV11-1 and TRBJ2-7; TRBD1 matches 9 bases. This CDR3 comprises 14 residues. CDR1 and CDR2 from the germline V gene are SGHAT and FQDESV (reference sequence). With 4 bases clipped from V and 5 bases from J, the junction kept 6 bases outside the gene matches. As DNA, the CDR3 is TGTGCCAGCAGCTCTTGGACAGGGGAGAACGAGCAGTACTTC. Amino acids: CASSSWTGENEQYF.

The chain couples TRBV7-9 to TRBJ1-2; 9 positions match TRBD1. With 6 bases clipped from V and 2 bases from J, the junction kept 4 bases outside the gene matches. CDR3 length equals 14 residues. Germline V gene sequence: CDR1 SEHNR, CDR2 FQNEAQ (reference sequence). The CDR3 DNA reads TGTGCCAGCAGTCTAGGACAGGGGAACTATGGCTACACCTTC. It encodes CASSLGQGNYGYTF.

The chain recombines TRBV6-5 with TRBJ2-7; TRBD2 aligns across 7 bases. This CDR3 region has 16 residues. J lost 0 bases, V lost 0 bases, and 5 bases had no gene match. The germline V gene has CDR1 MNHEY and CDR2 SVGAGI. CDR3 residues: CASSYSRLASSYEQYF. The CDR3 nucleotides read TGTGCCAGCAGTTACTCAAGACTAGCCTCCTCCTACGAGCAGTACTTC.

This clone has only a few counts. This chain links TRBV7-6 with TRBJ2-7; a weak D match, TRBD2 (5 bases). Trimming cost V 4 bases and J 5 bases, with 12 bases left between them. This CDR3 has 13 amino acids. Germline values: CDR1 SGHVS, CDR2 FNYEAQ. This CDR3 reads CASSSRDINEQYF. The CDR3 DNA reads TGTGCCAGCAGCTCCCGGGATATCAACGAGCAGTACTTC.

The chain couples TRBV27 to TRBJ2-7; 7 positions agree with TRBD1. Germline-derived CDR1 and CDR2 are MNHEY and SMNVEV (reference sequence). V lost 5 bases to trimming and J lost 6 bases; unmatched junction nucleotides: 4. The CDR3 has 12 residues. The CDR3 sequence is CASSTGVGEQYF. The CDR3 DNA sequence: TGTGCCAGCAGTACAGGGGTGGGCGAGCAGTACTTC.

As for this clone: The junction departs from germline at one end; a sequencing error may be responsible. The same CDR3 can be traced to other DNA sequences in this sample. The rearrangement links TRBV28 to TRBJ2-7; 10 nucleotides line up with TRBD2. The CDR3 has 14 residues. Germline values: CDR1 MDHEN, CDR2 SYDVKM. In nucleotides, the CDR3 is TGCGCCAGCAGTTTGTCCATGGGACTAGCGACGCAGTACTTC. This codes for CASSLSMGLATQYF.

The chain combines TRBV11-3 with TRBJ2-1; D possibly corresponds to TRBD2 (6 bases). CDR3 length equals 16 residues. Germline-derived CDR1 and CDR2 are SGHNT and YENEEA. V lost 0 bases and J lost 5, with 14 bases in between. CDR3 coding DNA: TGTGCCAGCAGCTTAGATTTGGGGGGTAGGGACAATGAGCAGTTCTTC. This encodes CASSLDLGGRDNEQFF.

The chain employs TRBV7-9 and TRBJ2-3, with TRBD1 matching over 9 bases. V lost 5 bases, J lost 5 bases, and 8 bases stayed unmatched. The CDR3 runs 15 residues. Germline-derived CDR1 and CDR2 are SEHNR and FQNEAQ (reference sequence). The CDR3 loop reads CASSKGDRGGDTQYF. CDR3 nucleotide sequence: TGTGCCAGCAGCAAAGGTGACAGGGGGGGAGATACGCAGTATTTT.

V usage is TRBV4-2 and J usage is TRBJ2-3; tentatively, D is TRBD2 (5 bases). CDR1 and CDR2 from the germline V gene are LGHNA and YNFKEQ. The CDR3 is 15 amino acids. V was cut by 0 bases and J by 2 bases, with 9 bases left in between. CDR3: CASSQELRVTDTQYF. The CDR3 nucleotides read TGTGCCAGCAGCCAAGAGTTGCGGGTCACAGATACGCAGTATTTT.

To note about this clone: An end of the junction does not agree with germline; a read error may underlie this. The J gene is TRBJ2-2, the V gene TRBV4-1; D is unclear. The germline V gene encodes CDR1 MGHRA and CDR2 YSYEKL. This CDR3 has 14 amino acids. In nucleotides, the CDR3 is TGCGCCAGCAGCCAAGATCCGCAGGCCGGAGAGCTGTTTTTT. It translates to CASSQDPQAGELFF.

The count of this clone is one. The rearrangement joins TRBV27 to TRBJ2-2; weak D call: TRBD2 (6 bases). The germline gives CDR1 MNHEY, CDR2 SMNVEV (reference sequence). Trimming removed 7 bases at V and 3 bases at J, with 18 bases between. There are 16 residues in the CDR3. In DNA form, the CDR3 reads TGTGCCAGCAATTTGTGGGCTAGCGAGTACACCGGGGAGCTGTTTTTT. It encodes CASNLWASEYTGELFF.

The chain is built from TRBV7-9 and TRBJ2-5, with TRBD1 matching 7 bases. The junction had 8 bases not matched to a gene; V was cut back by 5 bases and J by 11 bases. From germline, CDR1 is SEHNR and CDR2 FQNEAQ (reference sequence). This CDR3 is built from 12 residues. The CDR3 DNA is TGTGCCAGCAGCATACCCGGGACAGAGCAGTACTTC. It is translated as CASSIPGTEQYF. The whole variable domain, filled in from reference TRBV7-9 and TRBJ2-5, reads DTGVSQNPRHKITKRGQNVTFRCDPISEHNRLYWYRQTLGQGPEFLTYFQNEAQLEKSRLLSDRFSAERPKGSFSTLEIQRTEQGDSAMYLCASSIPGTEQYFGPGTRLLVL.

In regard to this clone: At one end the junction does not follow the germline gene, possibly because of a read error. Here the CDR3 DNA reads TGTGCCAGCAGTAAAGCCGGGACAGGGGGTGAAAAACTGTTTTTT. Translation gives CASSKAGTGGEKLFF. V is TRBV2 and J is TRBJ1-4; 11 nucleotides agree with TRBD1. This CDR3 region has 15 residues. Germline CDR1 reads SNHLY; CDR2 reads FYNNEI.

The chain carries TRBV5-1 and TRBJ2-2, with D possibly matching TRBD2 (5 bases). The CDR3 totals 17 residues. Deletions cut 5 bases from V and 1 base from J, with 18 bases between. The germline gives CDR1 SGHRS, CDR2 YFSETQ. CDR3 amino acids: CASRGISGKRNTGELFF. The CDR3 coding sequence is TGCGCCAGCAGAGGAATAAGCGGAAAGAGGAACACCGGGGAGCTGTTTTTT.

The genes are TRBV7-2 and TRBJ2-1; 8 bases map to TRBD2. CDR1 is SGHTA, CDR2 FQGNSA, per germline. V gave up 0 bases and J gave up 0 bases; unmatched junction bases: 4. This CDR3 has 17 amino acids. The CDR3, as DNA: TGTGCCAGCAGCTTAGCGGGCGGGACTAGCTCCTACAATGAGCAGTTCTTC. This encodes CASSLAGGTSSYNEQFF.

The count of this clone is one. The rearrangement joins TRBV28 to TRBJ1-5; 7 nucleotides agree with TRBD1. Germline values: CDR1 MDHEN, CDR2 SYDVKM. This CDR3 has 19 amino acids. V shed 3 bases and J 2 bases; nucleotides not matched to a gene: 16. CDR3 DNA: TGTGCCAGCAGTTTTTCCCTAAGACAGGGCTGGGTTGGCAATCAGCCCCAGCATTTT. Amino acids: CASSFSLRQGWVGNQPQHF. Full variable domain (outside the CDR3, taken from reference TRBV28 and TRBJ1-5): DVKVTQSSRYLVKRTGEKVFLECVQDMDHENMFWYRQDPGLGLRLIYFSYDVKMKEKGDIPEGYSVSREKKERFSLILESASTNQTSMYLCASSFSLRQGWVGNQPQHFGDGTRLSIL.

The V call is TRBV7-6, the J call TRBJ2-7; 7 bases are shared with TRBD1. V lost 5 bases and J lost 3; bases outside the gene matches: 10. This CDR3 comprises 15 residues. Germline CDR1 reads SGHVS; CDR2 reads FNYEAQ. The DNA of the CDR3 is TGTGCCAGCAGCCTCCGAGAGGGGGCGAACTACGAGCAGTACTTC. This gives the protein CASSLREGANYEQYF.

This chain uses TRBV5-4 with TRBJ1-5; 8 bases are a match to TRBD1. There are 15 residues in the CDR3. The V gene's germline CDR1 is SGHNT and CDR2 YYREEE (reference sequence). V was pared by 4 bases and J by 2 bases, with 5 bases of the junction left unmatched. The CDR3 DNA is TGTGCCAGCAGCACGACAGGGGAAGGCAATCAGCCCCAGCATTTT. It codes for CASSTTGEGNQPQHF.

This chain joins TRBV19 and TRBJ2-2; tentatively, D is TRBD2 (6 bases). The germline gives CDR1 LNHDA, CDR2 SQIVND (reference sequence). The CDR3 contains 16 residues. V gave up 6 bases and J gave up 1 base, with 15 bases separating them. This CDR3 is CASRHNVGLNTGELFF. The CDR3 DNA reads TGTGCCAGTAGGCACAACGTGGGACTGAACACCGGGGAGCTGTTTTTT.

The chain employs TRBV10-3 and TRBJ2-3; 8 bases align to TRBD2. CDR3 length: 17 amino acids. With V trimmed by 5 bases and J by 4 bases, 14 bases remained unmatched. Germline CDR1 ENHRY, CDR2 SYGVKD. For the CDR3, the DNA is TGTGCCATCAGTCGGACCGGGACTAGGGAACCGGCAGATACGCAGTATTTT. Its translation: CAISRTGTREPADTQYF.

The rearrangement uses TRBV27 and TRBJ1-5; D is unresolved. This CDR3 is 13 amino acids long. Trimming shortened V by 3 bases and J by 3 bases, and 6 bases separated the two germline ends. Per germline, CDR1 MNHEY and CDR2 SMNVEV (reference sequence). In nucleotides, the CDR3 is TGTGCCAGCAGTTTCCTCCCCAATCAGCCCCAGCATTTT. Protein product: CASSFLPNQPQHF.